Listed here are 27 T cell receptor beta chains from one sample, sequenced in a study of T cell responses to AZD1222 COVID-19 vaccine. Generated by immunoSEQ multiplex PCR, the TCRdb table keeps only in-frame clones and is missing some. The sample has 130,000 to 150,000 clones; 85% to 95% are singletons. Sequencing was performed on peripheral blood, taken on day 0 of MenACWY control vaccination. The receptors come from an adult in good health.

The genes are TRBV27 and TRBJ1-2; a possible D gene is TRBD1 (5 bases). The ends were cut back, 3 bases at V and 2 bases at J, with 10 bases in the middle. The CDR3 is 14 residues long. Looked up from germline, CDR1 is MNHEY and CDR2 is SMNVEV (reference sequence). This CDR3 reads CASSFRGANYGYTF. CDR3 DNA: TGTGCCAGCAGTTTTCGAGGGGCAAACTATGGCTACACCTTC.

The rearrangement joins TRBV6-2 or TRBV6-3 to TRBJ1-1, with 8 bases fitting TRBD1. The CDR3 sequence is 14 residues long. The germline CDR1 and CDR2 sequences are MNHEY and SVGEGT. V lost 6 bases and J lost 0; bases outside the gene matches: 3. The CDR3 sequence: CASSRGQVNTEAFF. The DNA of the CDR3 is TGTGCCAGCAGCCGGGGACAGGTGAACACTGAAGCTTTCTTT.

The gene calls are TRBV5-1 and TRBJ2-7, with a possible D match to TRBD1 (6 bases). Deletions cut 4 bases from V and 5 bases from J, with 22 bases between. In germline, CDR1 is SGHRS, CDR2 YFSETQ. The CDR3 is 16 residues long. The chain's CDR3 is CASSASLYRDIHEQYF. CDR3 in DNA: TGCGCCAGCAGCGCTTCCCTATACAGGGACATCCACGAGCAGTACTTC.

The gene calls are TRBV12-5 and TRBJ2-7; D gene ambiguous. Germline V gives CDR1 LGHNT, CDR2 FRNRAP. The CDR3 runs 17 residues. V shed 0 bases and J shed 5 bases, with 20 bases lying between them. This CDR3 is CASGLVIPRSSSDEQYF. The DNA for the CDR3 is TGTGCTAGTGGTTTGGTAATACCTAGGAGCAGTTCCGACGAGCAGTACTTC. Full variable domain (outside the CDR3, taken from reference TRBV12-5 and TRBJ2-7): DARVTQTPRHKVTEMGQEVTMRCQPILGHNTVFWYRQTMMQGLELLAYFRNRAPLDDSGMPKDRFSAEMPDATLATLKIQPSEPRDSAVYFCASGLVIPRSSSDEQYFGPGTRLTVT.

The genes are TRBV6-5 and TRBJ2-1; a possible D gene is TRBD2 (6 bases). From germline, CDR1 is MNHEY and CDR2 SVGAGI. V lost 5 bases and J 10 bases, leaving 15 bases between the germline ends. The CDR3 length is 13 residues. CDR3 bases: TGTGCCAGCAGTATAGCGGTCTCAGGGGAGCAGTTCTTC. Translated: CASSIAVSGEQFF.

The CDR3 nucleotides read TGTGCCACCAGTGACCCCGGGAGCTCCTACGAGCAGTACTTC. As protein: CATSDPGSSYEQYF. The chain joins TRBV24-1 to TRBJ2-7, with D maybe TRBD2 (6 bases). The V end lost 4 bases, the J end lost 0 bases, and 9 bases lay between the germline ends. The germline CDR1 and CDR2 sequences are KGHDR and SFDVKD. CDR3 length: 14 residues.

The chain combines TRBV11-2 with TRBJ2-1; possible D gene TRBD2, 6 bases. The ends were cut back, 0 bases at V and 8 bases at J, with 14 bases in the middle. Per germline, CDR1 SGHAT and CDR2 FQNNGV. This CDR3 spans 15 amino acids. The CDR3 reads CASSLEAGLAYEQFF. CDR3 sequence (DNA): TGTGCCAGCAGCTTAGAAGCGGGTTTAGCCTATGAGCAGTTCTTC.

The CDR3 DNA reads TGTGCCAGTACCCCGGACAGGGGAGGGGAAAAACTGTTTTTT. Translated: CASTPDRGGEKLFF. The chain carries TRBV19 and TRBJ1-4; TRBD1 aligns across 9 bases. The CDR3 is made up of 14 amino acids. Germline trimming cut 7 bases from V and 8 bases from J; bases unmatched to any gene: 8. Germline assignment: CDR1 LNHDA and CDR2 SQIVND (reference sequence).

This rearrangement joins TRBV19 to TRBJ2-7; the D call may be TRBD1 or TRBD2 (5 bases each). V was cut by 2 bases and J by 6 bases, with 11 bases left in between. CDR3 length equals 13 residues. Germline V gene data show CDR1 as LNHDA and CDR2 as SQIVND (reference sequence). The CDR3 DNA follows: TGTGCCAGTAGTATAAGAGGGGCCGGCGAGCAGTACTTC. This codes for CASSIRGAGEQYF.

The chain is built from TRBV5-1 and TRBJ2-7; D is undetermined. The CDR3 totals 15 residues. Trimming left V 1 base short and J 0 bases short, with 11 bases between. Germline CDR1 SGHRS, CDR2 YFSETQ. CDR3 nucleotide sequence: TGCGCCAGCAGCTTGAAGGGCCAAAGCTCCTACGAGCAGTACTTC. It codes for CASSLKGQSSYEQYF.

The chain has TRBV7-8 and TRBJ1-5; D ambiguous. Trimming left V 1 base short and J 0 bases short, with 13 bases between. This CDR3 has 17 residues. CDR1 and CDR2 from the germline V gene are SGHVS and FQNEAQ. CDR3 coding DNA: TGTGCCAGCAGCTTAGGGCGACTTTATTATAGCAATCAGCCCCAGCATTTT. Protein product: CASSLGRLYYSNQPQHF.

The V call is TRBV19, the J call TRBJ1-5; no clear D. The CDR3 spans 14 residues. CDR1 is LNHDA and CDR2 is SQIVND in the germline V gene (reference sequence). V lost 2 bases, J lost 1 base, and 6 bases lay in between. The CDR3: CASSISQSNQPQHF. The DNA of the CDR3 is TGTGCCAGTAGTATAAGTCAGAGCAATCAGCCCCAGCATTTT.

This clone was found a few times. The chain carries TRBV6-5 and TRBJ1-2; maybe TRBD1 (6 bases). Germline lookup yields CDR1 MNHEY and CDR2 SVGAGI. The CDR3 covers 15 residues. Trimming took 5 bases from V and 5 from J, leaving 18 bases between them. The CDR3 region is CASSLDGGGRYGYTF. The CDR3 DNA follows: TGTGCCAGCAGTCTCGATGGGGGCGGGAGGTATGGCTACACCTTC.

This chain uses TRBV20-1 with TRBJ1-2; perhaps TRBD1 as D (6 bases). V lost 3 bases to trimming and J lost 8 bases, with 16 bases between them. This CDR3 is built from 13 residues. Germline CDR1 and CDR2: DFQATT and SNEGSKA (reference sequence). The chain's CDR3 is CSASSPGAGGYTF. The DNA for the CDR3 is TGCAGTGCTAGTAGCCCAGGGGCGGGGGGCTACACCTTC.

The chain is built from TRBV11-2 and TRBJ1-2, with 9 bases that match TRBD1. The CDR3 spans 15 residues. Germline CDR1 is SGHAT and CDR2 is FQNNGV. The V segment lost 4 bases and the J segment 6 bases; nucleotides outside the gene matches: 9. The CDR3 loop is CASSSIRGQGDGYTF. In DNA, the CDR3 is TGTGCCAGCAGCTCTATTAGGGGACAGGGAGATGGCTACACCTTC.

This chain uses TRBV6-1 with TRBJ1-2; unclear D gene. This CDR3 is 14 amino acids long. V was shortened by 2 bases and J by 0 bases, with 7 bases between the two germline ends. Germline CDR1 MNHNS, CDR2 SASEGT. The CDR3 here is CASSEFGTNYGYTF. The DNA of the CDR3 is TGTGCCAGCAGTGAATTCGGAACTAACTATGGCTACACCTTC.

The chain carries TRBV27 and TRBJ1-3, with a possible D match to TRBD1 (5 bases). Germline-derived CDR1 and CDR2 are MNHEY and SMNVEV (reference sequence). Trimming removed 2 bases at V and 3 bases at J, with 17 bases between. CDR3 length equals 17 residues. The CDR3 sequence: CASSLQPPGTFGNTIYF. CDR3 DNA sequence: TGTGCCAGCAGTTTACAACCCCCCGGGACCTTTGGAAACACCATATATTTT.

Notes on this clone: Other DNA sequences within the sample encode an identical CDR3. The J gene is TRBJ1-6, the V gene TRBV18, with TRBD1 matching 9 bases. The CDR3 spans 14 residues. Germline V gene sequence: CDR1 KGHSH, CDR2 LQKENI. V gave up 3 bases and J gave up 6 bases; unmatched junction bases: 0. CDR3 sequence reads: CASSPGQGNSPLHF. The CDR3 coding sequence is TGTGCCAGCTCACCGGGACAGGGTAATTCACCCCTCCACTTT.

The chain has TRBV12-3 or TRBV12-4 and TRBJ2-3, with D hard to call. Trimming stripped 3 bases from V and 4 bases from J, with 8 bases between. This CDR3 contains 13 residues. This chain's CDR3 is CASSFRWADTQYF. CDR3 bases: TGTGCCAGCAGTTTTCGGTGGGCAGATACGCAGTATTTT.

The chain employs TRBV29-1 and TRBJ1-2; a possible D gene is TRBD1 (5 bases). The CDR3 is made up of 14 amino acids. Deletions cut 6 bases from V and 5 bases from J, with 19 bases between. Germline loops: CDR1 SQVTM, CDR2 ANQGSEA. The CDR3 coding sequence is TGCAGCGTGGAACAGGCGGCGGTTGGGTATGGCTACACCTTC. Its protein product is CSVEQAAVGYGYTF.

The chain joins TRBV27 to TRBJ2-1, with a possible D match to TRBD2 (5 bases). Trimming shortened V by 3 bases and J by 3 bases, and 15 bases separated the two germline ends. The V gene's germline CDR1 is MNHEY and CDR2 SMNVEV (reference sequence). CDR3 length: 16 amino acids. This chain's CDR3 is CASSLRRSGLYNEQFF. In DNA, the CDR3 is TGTGCCAGCAGTTTGCGCCGATCCGGACTCTACAATGAGCAGTTCTTC.

The V call is TRBV12-3 or TRBV12-4, the J call TRBJ2-7, with unresolved D. The length of the CDR3 is 12 residues. Trimming pared 6 bases from V and 4 bases from J, leaving 10 bases between. Here the CDR3 reads CASRGWSYEQYF. CDR3 coding DNA: TGTGCCAGCAGGGGGTGGTCGTACGAGCAGTACTTC.

This chain connects TRBV4-1 to TRBJ1-2; 9 bases agree with TRBD1. The CDR3 totals 14 residues. With V trimmed by 4 bases and J by 5 bases, 5 bases remained unmatched. Germline V gene lookup returns CDR1 MGHRA and CDR2 YSYEKL. The CDR3 loop reads CASSREGTGYGYTF. CDR3 in DNA: TGCGCCAGCAGCCGGGAAGGGACAGGGTATGGCTACACCTTC.

V gene TRBV28 combines with J gene TRBJ1-5; 11 nucleotides match TRBD1. The CDR3 runs to 17 residues. V dropped 1 base and J dropped 7; count of bases not matched to a gene: 9. Germline CDR1 is MDHEN and CDR2 is SYDVKM. The CDR3 sequence: CASSLSSRTGGEQPQHF. The CDR3 DNA reads TGTGCCAGCAGTTTATCGAGTAGGACAGGGGGCGAGCAGCCCCAGCATTTT.

This sequence joins TRBV5-6 and TRBJ1-1; 8 nucleotides match TRBD1. The CDR3 has 15 residues. Germline values: CDR1 SGHDT, CDR2 YYEEEE. V trimming: 2 bases; J trimming: 5 bases; junction bases outside the gene matches: 8. The CDR3 bases are TGTGCCAGCAGCTTAAACAGGGGGGAAATAACTGAAGCTTTCTTT. It specifies CASSLNRGEITEAFF.

This rearrangement joins TRBV6-5 to TRBJ2-7; D gene ambiguous. In germline, CDR1 is MNHEY, CDR2 SVGAGI. Trimming stripped 6 bases from V and 3 bases from J, with 15 bases between. The CDR3 sequence is 14 residues long. The CDR3 sequence: CASRVHGSGYEQYF. CDR3 sequence (DNA): TGTGCCAGCAGAGTACATGGCTCTGGCTACGAGCAGTACTTC.

The chain employs TRBV12-3 or TRBV12-4 and TRBJ2-7; TRBD1 might be the D (5 bases). The V gene lost 6 bases and the J gene lost 6 bases, with 12 bases spanning the gap. This CDR3 region has 12 residues. CDR3 in DNA: TGTGCCAGCAGCGACCAGGGTTTCGAGCAGTACTTC. Translation: CASSDQGFEQYF.